This T cell receptor (beta chain) was sequenced for a study of T cell repertoires in cytomegalovirus infection. About the study: Recently described HLA-C-restricted plus well-studied HLA-B-restricted CMV epitopes were used. Study-level results: Using cumulative public TCR beta family frequency, the authors identified those who carried CMV together with the relevant HLA. HLA-C-restricted CMV clonotypes gave the most frequent clonotype in two of eight donors.

TCRdb reprocessed the reads via MiXCR and lists one record per CDR3 protein. The table includes roughly 920,000 distinct CDR3 sequences, around 31% detected once. About this clonotype itself: No antigen is known for it.

The sequence was obtained from a human donor in good health (CMV status not recorded). Some clones in this sample may be carry-over from other donors' samples. Sequenced here: cultured CD8+ T cells from PBMCs, sampled from culture after CMV antigen stimulation.

The chain's CDR3 is CASSINRGLSGANVLTF. The CDR3 DNA sequence: TGTGCCAGTAGTATAAACAGGGGGCTCTCTGGGGCCAACGTCCTGACTTTC. The chain carries TRBV19 and TRBJ2-6, with 9 bases identical to TRBD1. The CDR3 has 17 residues. V was clipped by 2 bases and J by 0 bases; unmatched bases: 2. The germline gives CDR1 LNHDA, CDR2 SQIVND (reference sequence).